This is a list of T cell receptor beta chains from one sample in a study of T cells in Graves' hyperthyroidism and ophthalmopathy. MiXCR was run by TCRdb on the multiplex PCR reads, yielding one entry per CDR3 protein. The profile covers approximately 430,000 distinct CDR3 sequences, with roughly 14% appearing a single time and around 13% taken by the ten largest. Sequencing was done on a sample of blood. The source of these receptors is a man aged 18-30 years with Graves' ophthalmopathy. CDR3s include the opening cysteine and the closing phenylalanine or tryptophan. D genes are given only for firm matches. Size is stated for part of the rows, as once, few or many counts, or as a class when the clone is expanded.

j_gene: TRBJ1-5; d_gene: -; v_gene: TRBV27; abundance: -; CDR3nt: TGTGCCAGCAGTTTATTCAGAAACAATCAGCCCCAGCATTTT; CDR3aa: CASSLFRNNQPQHF
j_gene: TRBJ1-1; d_gene: -; v_gene: TRBV11-2; abundance: many; CDR3nt: TGTGCCAGCAGCTCGGTCCCCGGTGAAGCTTTCTTT; CDR3aa: CASSSVPGEAFF
j_gene: TRBJ1-1; d_gene: -; v_gene: TRBV12-3/TRBV12-4; abundance: many; CDR3nt: TGTGCCAGCAGTCTCTCCAACAAGGGAGCTTTCTTT; CDR3aa: CASSLSNKGAFF
j_gene: TRBJ2-5; d_gene: -; v_gene: TRBV4-2; abundance: -; CDR3nt: TGTGCCAGCAGCCAAGATGAGGGATGGGTTGCAGAGACCCAGTACTTC; CDR3aa: CASSQDEGWVAETQYF
j_gene: TRBJ2-1; d_gene: -; v_gene: TRBV2; abundance: many; CDR3nt: TGTGCCAGCAGTGATATCGGTTTCCCCTACAATGAGCAGTTCTTC; CDR3aa: CASSDIGFPYNEQFF
j_gene: TRBJ1-2; d_gene: TRBD1; v_gene: TRBV12-5; abundance: many; CDR3nt: TGTGCTAGTGGTTTACTGACAGGGGCCCATGGCTACACCTTC; CDR3aa: CASGLLTGAHGYTF
j_gene: TRBJ2-3; d_gene: TRBD1; v_gene: TRBV24-1; abundance: -; CDR3nt: TGTGCCACCAGCCTGCCGGGACAGGGGGCGTCCGATACGCAGTATTTT; CDR3aa: CATSLPGQGASDTQYF
j_gene: TRBJ1-4; d_gene: -; v_gene: TRBV29-1; abundance: -; CDR3nt: TGCAGCCCGCGGTTGGGGCGTGGGATTTGTGAAAAACTGTTTTTT; CDR3aa: CSPRLGRGICEKLFF
j_gene: TRBJ2-1; d_gene: TRBD2; v_gene: TRBV29-1; abundance: -; CDR3nt: TGCAGCGTAAGACCCGGGACTAGCGGGCCTAATGAGCAGTTCTTC; CDR3aa: CSVRPGTSGPNEQFF
j_gene: TRBJ1-2; d_gene: TRBD1; v_gene: TRBV7-8; abundance: many; CDR3nt: TGTGCCAGCAGCTTAAACACGGGACAGACCTATGGCTACACCTTC; CDR3aa: CASSLNTGQTYGYTF
j_gene: TRBJ2-7; d_gene: -; v_gene: TRBV7-8; abundance: -; CDR3nt: TGTGCCAGCAGCAACCGGGGCTCCTACAATGAGCAGTACTTC; CDR3aa: CASSNRGSYNEQYF
j_gene: TRBJ1-2; d_gene: TRBD1; v_gene: TRBV7-2; abundance: -; CDR3nt: TGTGCCAGCAGCTTGACAGGGGGCCTCTATGGCTACACCTTC; CDR3aa: CASSLTGGLYGYTF
j_gene: TRBJ2-1; d_gene: TRBD2; v_gene: TRBV7-2; abundance: many; CDR3nt: TGTGCCAGCAGCTTCCTAGCGGGGGGCCCGGGCAATGAGCAGTTCTTC; CDR3aa: CASSFLAGGPGNEQFF
j_gene: TRBJ1-4; d_gene: -; v_gene: TRBV25-1; abundance: few; CDR3nt: TGTGCCAGCGTTCCGGGACAAGGAAATGAAAAACTGTTTTTT; CDR3aa: CASVPGQGNEKLFF
j_gene: TRBJ1-5; d_gene: -; v_gene: TRBV12-3/TRBV12-4; abundance: many; CDR3nt: TGTGCCAGCAGTTTATCGTTTAATCAGCCCCAGCATTTT; CDR3aa: CASSLSFNQPQHF
j_gene: TRBJ1-1; d_gene: -; v_gene: TRBV15; abundance: -; CDR3nt: TGTGCCACCAGCTCCCACGGGAGGGCTGAAGCTTTCTTT; CDR3aa: CATSSHGRAEAFF
j_gene: TRBJ1-5; d_gene: -; v_gene: TRBV20-1; abundance: few; CDR3nt: TGCAGTGCGAGTGTAAGGATGGCAGCCAATCAGCCCCAGCATTTT; CDR3aa: CSASVRMAANQPQHF
j_gene: TRBJ2-1; d_gene: TRBD2; v_gene: TRBV7-9; abundance: -; CDR3nt: TGTGCCAGCAGGGGCCTAAGCGGGACGACCTACAATGAGCAGTTCTTC; CDR3aa: CASRGLSGTTYNEQFF
j_gene: TRBJ1-6; d_gene: -; v_gene: TRBV11-2; abundance: many; CDR3nt: TGTGCCAGCAGCGCGTTAGCCCGCTCACCCCTCCACTTT; CDR3aa: CASSALARSPLHF
j_gene: TRBJ2-1; d_gene: -; v_gene: TRBV7-2; abundance: many; CDR3nt: TGTGCCAGCAGCCAAAACAATGAGCAGTTCTTC; CDR3aa: CASSQNNEQFF
j_gene: TRBJ1-1; d_gene: -; v_gene: TRBV12-3/TRBV12-4; abundance: many; CDR3nt: TGTGCCAGCAGTTTAACGGTTTACGGGCTGAAAGCTTTCTTT; CDR3aa: CASSLTVYGLKAFF
j_gene: TRBJ2-5; d_gene: -; v_gene: TRBV18; abundance: many; CDR3nt: TGTGCCAGCTCACCACCCGGGCAATACTTCCAAGAGACCCAGTACTTC; CDR3aa: CASSPPGQYFQETQYF
j_gene: TRBJ2-7; d_gene: -; v_gene: TRBV6-4; abundance: -; CDR3nt: TGTGCCAGCACTTATGTTGGGGGAAGCTACGAGCAGTACTTC; CDR3aa: CASTYVGGSYEQYF
j_gene: TRBJ2-7; d_gene: -; v_gene: TRBV6-1; abundance: -; CDR3nt: TGTGCCAGCAGTGAGGACAGCGGGAAGCTCTACGAGCAGTACTTC; CDR3aa: CASSEDSGKLYEQYF
j_gene: TRBJ2-7; d_gene: -; v_gene: TRBV11-1; abundance: many; CDR3nt: TGTGCCAGCAGCTACCCCAGTTTGGCCTACGAGCAGTACTTC; CDR3aa: CASSYPSLAYEQYF
j_gene: TRBJ2-7; d_gene: -; v_gene: TRBV5-1; abundance: -; CDR3nt: TGCGCCAGCAGCTTGGAGCCAGGGGTGTACGAGCAGTACTTC; CDR3aa: CASSLEPGVYEQYF
j_gene: TRBJ2-7; d_gene: TRBD2; v_gene: TRBV29-1; abundance: -; CDR3nt: TGCAGCGTTGAAAGTATAGGGGGACTAGCAGTCGAGCAGTACTTC; CDR3aa: CSVESIGGLAVEQYF
j_gene: TRBJ2-1; d_gene: -; v_gene: TRBV2; abundance: -; CDR3nt: TGTGCCAGCAGGGACGGACTTGGATATGAGCAGTTCTTC; CDR3aa: CASRDGLGYEQFF
j_gene: TRBJ2-5; d_gene: -; v_gene: TRBV3-1; abundance: many; CDR3nt: TGTGCCAGCAGCCAAGACTACCAGACCCAGTACTTC; CDR3aa: CASSQDYQTQYF
j_gene: TRBJ2-1; d_gene: -; v_gene: TRBV30; abundance: -; CDR3nt: TGTGCCTGGAGTGTATTTTTTGCGGGAAGCTCCTACAATGAGCAGTTCTTC; CDR3aa: CAWSVFFAGSSYNEQFF
j_gene: TRBJ2-3; d_gene: -; v_gene: TRBV29-1; abundance: -; CDR3nt: TGCAGCGCAAAGGACAGTAGCACAGATACGCAGTATTTT; CDR3aa: CSAKDSSTDTQYF
j_gene: TRBJ2-7; d_gene: -; v_gene: TRBV7-9; abundance: many; CDR3nt: TGTGCCAGCAGCCCGGACTCTCGCTCCTACGAGCAGTACTTC; CDR3aa: CASSPDSRSYEQYF
j_gene: TRBJ1-1; d_gene: -; v_gene: TRBV7-3; abundance: many; CDR3nt: TGTGCCAGCAGCTTAAGTGGGGTCCTAATGAACACTGAAGCTTTCTTT; CDR3aa: CASSLSGVLMNTEAFF
j_gene: TRBJ1-3; d_gene: -; v_gene: TRBV6-5; abundance: -; CDR3nt: TGTGCCAGCAGTTATGCGGGTTCTGGAAACACCATATATTTT; CDR3aa: CASSYAGSGNTIYF
j_gene: TRBJ1-2; d_gene: TRBD1; v_gene: TRBV9; abundance: many; CDR3nt: TGTGCCAGCAGCGCCGGGACAGGGTACTATGGCTACACCTTC; CDR3aa: CASSAGTGYYGYTF
j_gene: TRBJ1-4; d_gene: -; v_gene: TRBV11-2; abundance: many; CDR3nt: TGTGCCAGCAGCTTAGCAACGAGGGGGACTGCAACTAATGAAAAACTGTTTTTT; CDR3aa: CASSLATRGTATNEKLFF
j_gene: TRBJ1-2; d_gene: TRBD1; v_gene: TRBV18; abundance: few; CDR3nt: TGTGCCAGCTCACCATCACAGGGCAGGGGGAACTATGGCTACACCTTC; CDR3aa: CASSPSQGRGNYGYTF
j_gene: TRBJ1-6; d_gene: TRBD1; v_gene: TRBV14; abundance: -; CDR3nt: TGTGCCAGCAGCCAAAGACAGGGGCCAAATTCACCCCTCCACTTT; CDR3aa: CASSQRQGPNSPLHF
j_gene: TRBJ2-5; d_gene: -; v_gene: TRBV24-1; abundance: many; CDR3nt: TGTGCCACCAGTGATTTCGGGCGGGGTCAAGAGACCCAGTACTTC; CDR3aa: CATSDFGRGQETQYF
j_gene: TRBJ2-3; d_gene: -; v_gene: TRBV2; abundance: many; CDR3nt: TGTGCCAGCAGTGAAGCGACGAGGAATACGCAGTATTTT; CDR3aa: CASSEATRNTQYF
j_gene: TRBJ1-6; d_gene: TRBD1; v_gene: TRBV12-3/TRBV12-4; abundance: many; CDR3nt: TGTGCCAGCAGTGGGGACAGGCAATTCTTCTCCTATAATTCACCCCTCCACTTT; CDR3aa: CASSGDRQFFSYNSPLHF
j_gene: TRBJ2-2; d_gene: -; v_gene: TRBV6-1; abundance: -; CDR3nt: TGTGCCAGCAGGGAGTGGGGGGAGCTGTTTTTT; CDR3aa: CASREWGELFF
j_gene: TRBJ1-1; d_gene: -; v_gene: TRBV12-5; abundance: many; CDR3nt: TGTGCTAGTGGTTTGGTAGGAGGGGGTGGCACTGAAGCTTTCTTT; CDR3aa: CASGLVGGGGTEAFF
j_gene: TRBJ1-3; d_gene: -; v_gene: TRBV5-6; abundance: few; CDR3nt: TGTGCCAGCAGCCTGAGGGGAAACTCTGGAAACACCATATATTTT; CDR3aa: CASSLRGNSGNTIYF
j_gene: TRBJ1-2; d_gene: -; v_gene: TRBV30; abundance: many; CDR3nt: TGTGCCTGGACCGCCCGGTCCAGGGGAAACTATGGCTACACCTTC; CDR3aa: CAWTARSRGNYGYTF
j_gene: TRBJ2-7; d_gene: TRBD1; v_gene: TRBV20-1; abundance: many; CDR3nt: TGCAGTGCCTCACACCTGGGACAGGGGGCGCAGCAGTACTTC; CDR3aa: CSASHLGQGAQQYF
j_gene: TRBJ1-5; d_gene: -; v_gene: TRBV28; abundance: many; CDR3nt: TGTGCCAGCCGGGGCCCCAATCAGCCCCAGCATTTT; CDR3aa: CASRGPNQPQHF
j_gene: TRBJ1-2; d_gene: -; v_gene: TRBV10-3; abundance: many; CDR3nt: TGTGCCATCAGTGAGGTTCCGGGCTCGCATGGCTACACCTTC; CDR3aa: CAISEVPGSHGYTF
j_gene: TRBJ2-1; d_gene: -; v_gene: TRBV5-1; abundance: many; CDR3nt: TGCGCCAGCAGCTTGTCAGTATCCTACAATGAGCAGTTCTTC; CDR3aa: CASSLSVSYNEQFF
j_gene: TRBJ1-3; d_gene: -; v_gene: TRBV20-1; abundance: many; CDR3nt: TGCAGTGCTAGAGGGGGGGGTAATGGAAACACCATATATTTT; CDR3aa: CSARGGGNGNTIYF
j_gene: TRBJ2-2; d_gene: -; v_gene: TRBV10-3; abundance: few; CDR3nt: TGTGCCATCAGTGAGAGGGTCCCGAACACCGGGGAGCTGTTTTTT; CDR3aa: CAISERVPNTGELFF
j_gene: TRBJ2-2; d_gene: -; v_gene: TRBV11-3; abundance: few; CDR3nt: TGTGCCAGCAGCTTAGCCGGAGGGTTGAACACCGGGGAGCTGTTTTTT; CDR3aa: CASSLAGGLNTGELFF
j_gene: TRBJ1-1; d_gene: -; v_gene: TRBV12-3/TRBV12-4; abundance: many; CDR3nt: TGTGCCAGCAGTTCGGACAGAAAAGCTTTCTTT; CDR3aa: CASSSDRKAFF
j_gene: TRBJ1-1; d_gene: -; v_gene: TRBV6-5; abundance: many; CDR3nt: TGTGCCAGCAGTTCCCCCAGCTTCACAGGGCTAGCTTTCTTT; CDR3aa: CASSSPSFTGLAFF
j_gene: TRBJ2-7; d_gene: -; v_gene: TRBV2; abundance: many; CDR3nt: TGTGCCAGCAGTGAAGACGGTCCCTACGAGCAGTACTTC; CDR3aa: CASSEDGPYEQYF
j_gene: TRBJ1-3; d_gene: -; v_gene: TRBV2; abundance: many; CDR3nt: TGTGCCAGCAGCATATCAGGGAGGGGAAACACCATATATTTT; CDR3aa: CASSISGRGNTIYF
j_gene: TRBJ2-7; d_gene: -; v_gene: TRBV3-1; abundance: many; CDR3nt: TGTGCCAGCAGCCAAGGGACGACCACCTACGAGCAGTACTTC; CDR3aa: CASSQGTTTYEQYF